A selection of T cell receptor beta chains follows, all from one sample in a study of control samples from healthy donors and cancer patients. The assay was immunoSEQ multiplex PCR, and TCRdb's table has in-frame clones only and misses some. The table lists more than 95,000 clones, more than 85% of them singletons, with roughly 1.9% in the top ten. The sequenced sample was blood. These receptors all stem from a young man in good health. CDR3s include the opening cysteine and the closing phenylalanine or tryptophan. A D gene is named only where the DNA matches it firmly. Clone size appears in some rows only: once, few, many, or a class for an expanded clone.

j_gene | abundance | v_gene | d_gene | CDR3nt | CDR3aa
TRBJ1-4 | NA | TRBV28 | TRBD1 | TGTGCCAGCAGTCAAACGGGACAGGGCTTTGCAACTAATGAAAAACTGTTTTTT | CASSQTGQGFATNEKLFF
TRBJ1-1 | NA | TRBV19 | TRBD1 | TGTGCCAGTAGTATATCTGGGACAGGGGGCACTGAAGCTTTCTTT | CASSISGTGGTEAFF
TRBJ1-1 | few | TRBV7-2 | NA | TGTGCCAGCAGCTACGCTCCGACTAGCCCCACGGTAGCTTTCTTT | CASSYAPTSPTVAFF
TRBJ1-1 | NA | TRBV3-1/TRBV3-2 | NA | TGTGCCAGCAGCCAAGATATGGAGACCTGGGCCCCTATGAACACTGAAGCTTTCTTT | CASSQDMETWAPMNTEAFF
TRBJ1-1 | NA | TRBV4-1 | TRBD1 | TGCGCCAGCAGCCATGAGGGGGCGGGCACTGAAGCTTTCTTT | CASSHEGAGTEAFF
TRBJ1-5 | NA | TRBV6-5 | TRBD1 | TGTGCCAGCAACCCAGCGGGACAGGGCGTTCAGCCCCAGCATTTT | CASNPAGQGVQPQHF
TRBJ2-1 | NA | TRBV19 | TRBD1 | TGTGCCAGTAGTATAGATTTCGACAGGGACAGTGAGCAGTTCTTC | CASSIDFDRDSEQFF
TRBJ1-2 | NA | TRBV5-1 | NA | TGCGCCAGCAGCTTAGGGGGTTTTAACTATGGCTACACCTTC | CASSLGGFNYGYTF
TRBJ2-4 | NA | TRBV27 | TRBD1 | TGTGCCAGCTCCGGACAGGGTTCGGCCAAAAACATTCAGTACTTC | CASSGQGSAKNIQYF
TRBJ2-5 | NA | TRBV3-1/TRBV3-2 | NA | TGTGCCAGCAGCCCCCCCCGACTAACGGCCCTGGGGGAGACCCAGTACTTC | CASSPPRLTALGETQYF
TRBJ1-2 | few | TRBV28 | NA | TGTGCCAGCAGTTTTGAGGATGGCTACACCTTC | CASSFEDGYTF
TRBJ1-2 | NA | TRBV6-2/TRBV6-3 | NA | TGTGCCAGCAGCGCAAGGGTCAACTATGGCTACACCTTC | CASSARVNYGYTF
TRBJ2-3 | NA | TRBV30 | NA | TGTGCCTGGAGTGCCGGGACTTCAGATACGCAGTATTTT | CAWSAGTSDTQYF
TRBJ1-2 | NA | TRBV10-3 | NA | TGTGCCATCAGTGGGACGGAAAACTATGGCTACACCTTC | CAISGTENYGYTF
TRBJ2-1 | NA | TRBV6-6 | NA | TGTGCCAGCAGTTACTCAATGGGGGCGAACAATGAGCAGTTCTTC | CASSYSMGANNEQFF
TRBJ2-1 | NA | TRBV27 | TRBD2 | TGTGCCAGCAGTTTAGGGACTATCGATGAGCAGTTCTTC | CASSLGTIDEQFF
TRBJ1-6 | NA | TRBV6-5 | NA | TGTGCCAGCAGTTACGATGGTAACAATAATTCACCCCTCCACTTT | CASSYDGNNNSPLHF
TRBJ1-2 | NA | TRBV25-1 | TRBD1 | TGTGCCAGCAATCCCAGGGGGAACTATGGCTACACCTTC | CASNPRGNYGYTF
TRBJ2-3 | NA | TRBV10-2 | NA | TGCGCCAGCAGTGCGCAGCCCAGCACAGATACGCAGTATTTT | CASSAQPSTDTQYF
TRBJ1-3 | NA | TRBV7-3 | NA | TGTGCCAGCAGCTCCCACCCAGCTATTTCTGGAAACACCATATATTTT | CASSSHPAISGNTIYF
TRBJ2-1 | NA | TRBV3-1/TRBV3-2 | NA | TGTGCCAGCAGCCCCCGAACCCTAAGGGGTGAAGAGCAGTTCTTC | CASSPRTLRGEEQFF
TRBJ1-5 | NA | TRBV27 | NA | TGTGCCAGCAGTTTGAGGGGTGGGCGCAATCAGCCCCAGCATTTT | CASSLRGGRNQPQHF
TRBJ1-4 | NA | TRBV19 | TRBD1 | TGTGCCAGTAGTATTGACAGGGGACTTCTGTTTTTT | CASSIDRGLLFF
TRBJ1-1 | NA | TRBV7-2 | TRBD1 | TGTGCCAGCAGCCCTACGGGACAGGGGGTCGCTTTCTTT | CASSPTGQGVAFF
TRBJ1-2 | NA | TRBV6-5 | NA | TGTGCCAGCAGTAACTTCGGGGGGGCGCACACCTTC | CASSNFGGAHTF
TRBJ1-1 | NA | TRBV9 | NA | TGTGCCAGCAGTCTTCGGTCCGGGGACACTGAAGCTTTCTTT | CASSLRSGDTEAFF
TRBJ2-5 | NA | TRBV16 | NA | TGTGCCAGCAGCCTAACAGGGTCACAAGAGACCCAGTACTTC | CASSLTGSQETQYF
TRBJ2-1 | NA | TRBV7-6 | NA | TGTGCCAGCAGCTTAGCGACTTCCCTATACAATGAGCAGTTCTTC | CASSLATSLYNEQFF
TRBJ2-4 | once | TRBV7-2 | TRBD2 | TGTGCCAGCAGCCCTCGGGGGGGGAGATCAGGAAACATTCAGTACTTC | CASSPRGGRSGNIQYF
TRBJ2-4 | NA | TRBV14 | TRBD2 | TGTGCCAGCAGCCACCAGACTAGCGGGAGCGGTCTGGCCAAAAACATTCAGTACTTC | CASSHQTSGSGLAKNIQYF
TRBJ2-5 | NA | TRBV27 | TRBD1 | TGTGCCAGCAAAAACAGGGGACAAGAGACCCAGTACTTC | CASKNRGQETQYF
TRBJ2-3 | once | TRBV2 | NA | TGTGCCAGCAACGAGGGGAGCACAGATACGCAGTATTTT | CASNEGSTDTQYF
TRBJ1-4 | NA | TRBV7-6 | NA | TGTGCCAGCAGCTTAGCCGGCAGTTCTAATGAAAAACTGTTTTTT | CASSLAGSSNEKLFF
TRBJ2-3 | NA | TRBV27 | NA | TGTGCCAGCAGTACCACTAAAACAGATACGCAGTATTTT | CASSTTKTDTQYF
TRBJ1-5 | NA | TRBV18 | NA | TGTGCCAGCTCACCGGGGTCGATGGGGCAGCCCCAGCATTTT | CASSPGSMGQPQHF
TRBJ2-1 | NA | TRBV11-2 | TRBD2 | TGTGCCAGCAGCTTACGTCTAGCGGGCCTCAATGAGCAGTTCTTC | CASSLRLAGLNEQFF
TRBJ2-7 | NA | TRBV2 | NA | TGTGCCAGCAGCCTCGGGACGGGTGCCTACGAGCAGTACTTC | CASSLGTGAYEQYF
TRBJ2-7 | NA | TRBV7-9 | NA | TGTGCCAGCAGCTTGACTAGCTACGAGCAGTACTTC | CASSLTSYEQYF
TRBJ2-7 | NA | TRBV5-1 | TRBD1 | TGCGCCAGCAGCTCCGGGACAGGATCCTACGAGCAGTACTTC | CASSSGTGSYEQYF
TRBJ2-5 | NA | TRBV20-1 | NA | TGCAGTGCTAGAGTGCGGGAGACCCAGTACTTC | CSARVRETQYF
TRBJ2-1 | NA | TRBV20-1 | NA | TGCAGTGCTAGAGCTACTACCCTTCAGTTCTTC | CSARATTLQFF